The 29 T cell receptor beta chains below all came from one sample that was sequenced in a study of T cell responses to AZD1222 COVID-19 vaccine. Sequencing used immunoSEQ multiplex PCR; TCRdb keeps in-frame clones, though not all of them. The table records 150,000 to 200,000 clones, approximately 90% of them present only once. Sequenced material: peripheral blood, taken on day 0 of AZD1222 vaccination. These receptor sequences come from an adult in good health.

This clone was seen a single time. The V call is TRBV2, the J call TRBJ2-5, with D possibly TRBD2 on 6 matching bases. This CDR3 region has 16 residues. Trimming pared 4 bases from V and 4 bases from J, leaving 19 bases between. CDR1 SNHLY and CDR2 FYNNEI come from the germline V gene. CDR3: CASSGWGVAEGETQYF. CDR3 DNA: TGTGCCAGCAGTGGATGGGGGGTGGCAGAGGGAGAGACCCAGTACTTC.

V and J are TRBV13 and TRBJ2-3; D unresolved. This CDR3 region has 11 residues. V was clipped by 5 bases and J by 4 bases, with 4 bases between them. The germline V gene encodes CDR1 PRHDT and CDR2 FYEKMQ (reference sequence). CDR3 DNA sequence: TGTGCCAGCAGCCCGCCAGATACGCAGTATTTT. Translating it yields CASSPPDTQYF. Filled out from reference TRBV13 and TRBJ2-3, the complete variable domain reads AAGVIQSPRHLIKEKRETATLKCYPIPRHDTVYWYQQGPGQDPQFLISFYEKMQSDKGSIPDRFSAQQFSDYHSELNMSSLELGDSALYFCASSPPDTQYFGPGTRLTVL.

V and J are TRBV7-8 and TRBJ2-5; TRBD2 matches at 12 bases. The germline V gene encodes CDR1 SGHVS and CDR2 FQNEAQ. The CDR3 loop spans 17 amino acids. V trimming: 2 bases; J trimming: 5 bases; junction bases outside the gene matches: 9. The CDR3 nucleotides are TGTGCCAGCAGCTTAATCCTAGCGGGAGGGCCGGAGGAGACCCAGTACTTC. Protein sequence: CASSLILAGGPEETQYF.

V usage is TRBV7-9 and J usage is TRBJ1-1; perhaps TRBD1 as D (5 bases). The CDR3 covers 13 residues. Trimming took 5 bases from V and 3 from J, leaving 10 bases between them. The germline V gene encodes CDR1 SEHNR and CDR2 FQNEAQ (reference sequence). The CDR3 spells CASSPDSYTEAFF. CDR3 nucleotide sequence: TGTGCCAGCAGCCCTGACAGCTACACTGAAGCTTTCTTT.

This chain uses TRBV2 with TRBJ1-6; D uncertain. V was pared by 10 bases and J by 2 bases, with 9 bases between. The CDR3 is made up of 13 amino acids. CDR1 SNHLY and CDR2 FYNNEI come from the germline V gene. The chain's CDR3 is CANTHTYNSPLHF. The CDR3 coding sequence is TGTGCCAACACACATACCTATAATTCACCCCTCCACTTT.

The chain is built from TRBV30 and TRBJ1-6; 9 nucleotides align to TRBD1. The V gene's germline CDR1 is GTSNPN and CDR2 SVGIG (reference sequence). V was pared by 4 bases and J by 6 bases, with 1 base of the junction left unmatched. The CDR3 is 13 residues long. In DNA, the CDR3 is TGTGCCTGGACGGGACAGGGTAATTCACCCCTCCACTTT. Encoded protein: CAWTGQGNSPLHF.

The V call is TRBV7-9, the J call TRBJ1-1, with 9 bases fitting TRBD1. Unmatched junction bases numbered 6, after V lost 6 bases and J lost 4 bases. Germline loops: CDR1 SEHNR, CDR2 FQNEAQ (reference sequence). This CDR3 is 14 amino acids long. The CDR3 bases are TGTGCCAGCAGTTTACCGGGACAGGGCACTGAAGCTTTCTTT. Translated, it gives CASSLPGQGTEAFF.

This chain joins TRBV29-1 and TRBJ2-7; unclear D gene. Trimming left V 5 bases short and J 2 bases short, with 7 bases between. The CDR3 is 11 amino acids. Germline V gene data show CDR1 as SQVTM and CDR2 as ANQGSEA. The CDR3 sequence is CSVQATYEQYF. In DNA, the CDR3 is TGCAGCGTTCAAGCTACCTACGAGCAGTACTTC.

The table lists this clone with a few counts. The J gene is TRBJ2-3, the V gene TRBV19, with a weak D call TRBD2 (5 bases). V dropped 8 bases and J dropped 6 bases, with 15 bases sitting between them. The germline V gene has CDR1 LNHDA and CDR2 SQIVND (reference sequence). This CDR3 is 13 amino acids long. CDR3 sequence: CASCGLGYDTQYF. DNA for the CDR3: TGTGCCAGTTGTGGACTGGGGTACGATACGCAGTATTTT.

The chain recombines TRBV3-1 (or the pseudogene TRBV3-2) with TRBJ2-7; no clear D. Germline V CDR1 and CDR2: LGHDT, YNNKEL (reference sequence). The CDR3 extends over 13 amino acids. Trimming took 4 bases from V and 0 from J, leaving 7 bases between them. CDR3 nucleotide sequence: TGTGCCAGCAGCCTGGCTAACTCCTACGAGCAGTACTTC. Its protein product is CASSLANSYEQYF.

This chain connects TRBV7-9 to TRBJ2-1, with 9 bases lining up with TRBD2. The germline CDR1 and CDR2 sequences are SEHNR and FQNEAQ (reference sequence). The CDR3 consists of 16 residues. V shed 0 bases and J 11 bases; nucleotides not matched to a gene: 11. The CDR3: CASSLANLLTSGKQFF. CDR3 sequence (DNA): TGTGCCAGCAGCTTAGCAAACCTTCTGACTAGCGGCAAGCAGTTCTTC.

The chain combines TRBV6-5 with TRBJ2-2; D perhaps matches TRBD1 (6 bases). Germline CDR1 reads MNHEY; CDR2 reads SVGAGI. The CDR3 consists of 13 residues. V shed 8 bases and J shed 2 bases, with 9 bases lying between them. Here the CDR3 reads CASHRVNTGELFF. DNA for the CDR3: TGTGCCAGCCACAGGGTTAACACCGGGGAGCTGTTTTTT.

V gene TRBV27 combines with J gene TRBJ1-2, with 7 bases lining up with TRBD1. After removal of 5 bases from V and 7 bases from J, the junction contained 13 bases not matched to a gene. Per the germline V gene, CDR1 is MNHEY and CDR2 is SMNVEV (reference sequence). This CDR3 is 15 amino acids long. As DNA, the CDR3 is TGTGCCAGCAGTCCTCCCGGGACAGCCCTCGGTGGCTACACCTTC. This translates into CASSPPGTALGGYTF.

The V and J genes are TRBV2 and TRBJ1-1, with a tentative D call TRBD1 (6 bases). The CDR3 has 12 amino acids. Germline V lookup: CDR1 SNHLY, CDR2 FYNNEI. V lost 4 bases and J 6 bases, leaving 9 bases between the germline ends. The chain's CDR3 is CASSAGAAEAFF. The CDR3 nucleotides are TGTGCCAGCAGTGCAGGGGCCGCTGAAGCTTTCTTT. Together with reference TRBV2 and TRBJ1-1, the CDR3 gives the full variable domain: EPEVTQTPSHQVTQMGQEVILRCVPISNHLYFYWYRQILGQKVEFLVSFYNNEISEKSEIFDDQFSVERPDGSNFTLKIRSTKLEDSAMYFCASSAGAAEAFFGQGTRLTVV.

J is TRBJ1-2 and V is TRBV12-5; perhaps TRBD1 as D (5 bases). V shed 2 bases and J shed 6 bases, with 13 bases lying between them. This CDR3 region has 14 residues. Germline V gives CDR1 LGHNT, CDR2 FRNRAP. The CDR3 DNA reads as TGTGCTAGTGGTTTGTTCCAGGGTGCTCATGGCTACACCTTC. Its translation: CASGLFQGAHGYTF.

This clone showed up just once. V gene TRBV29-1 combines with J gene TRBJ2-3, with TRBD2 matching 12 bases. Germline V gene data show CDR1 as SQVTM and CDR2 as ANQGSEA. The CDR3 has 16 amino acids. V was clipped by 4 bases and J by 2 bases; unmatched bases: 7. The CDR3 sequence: CSVVPLAGGHTDTQYF. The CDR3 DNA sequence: TGCAGCGTTGTTCCGCTAGCGGGAGGGCACACAGATACGCAGTATTTT.

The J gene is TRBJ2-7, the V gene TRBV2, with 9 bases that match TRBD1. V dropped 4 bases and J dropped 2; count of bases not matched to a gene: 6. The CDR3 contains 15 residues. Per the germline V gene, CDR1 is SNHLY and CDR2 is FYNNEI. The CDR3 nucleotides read TGTGCCAGCAGTGCCATCGGACAGGGGACCTACGAGCAGTACTTC. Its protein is CASSAIGQGTYEQYF. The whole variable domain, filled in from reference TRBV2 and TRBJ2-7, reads EPEVTQTPSHQVTQMGQEVILRCVPISNHLYFYWYRQILGQKVEFLVSFYNNEISEKSEIFDDQFSVERPDGSNFTLKIRSTKLEDSAMYFCASSAIGQGTYEQYFGPGTRLTVT.

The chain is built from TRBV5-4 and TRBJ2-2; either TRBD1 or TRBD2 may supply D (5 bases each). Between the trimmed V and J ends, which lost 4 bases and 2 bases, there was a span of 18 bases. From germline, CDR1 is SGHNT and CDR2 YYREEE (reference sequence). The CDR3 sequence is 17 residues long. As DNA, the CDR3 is TGTGCCAGCAGCCCGCGCCCGGGACGGGAAAACACCGGGGAGCTGTTTTTT. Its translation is CASSPRPGRENTGELFF.

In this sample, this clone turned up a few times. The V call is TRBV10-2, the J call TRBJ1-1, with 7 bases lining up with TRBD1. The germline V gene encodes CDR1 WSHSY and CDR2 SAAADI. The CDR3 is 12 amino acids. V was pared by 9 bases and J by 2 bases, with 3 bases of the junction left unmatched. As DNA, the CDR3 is TGCGCCAGTGGGGACAGCAACACTGAAGCTTTCTTT. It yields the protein CASGDSNTEAFF.

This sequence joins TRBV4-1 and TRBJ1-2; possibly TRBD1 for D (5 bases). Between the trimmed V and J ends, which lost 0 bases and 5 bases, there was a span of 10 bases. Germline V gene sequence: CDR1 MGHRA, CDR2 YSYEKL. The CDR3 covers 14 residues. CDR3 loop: CASSQEATVYGYTF. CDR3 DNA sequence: TGCGCCAGCAGCCAAGAAGCGACAGTATATGGCTACACCTTC.

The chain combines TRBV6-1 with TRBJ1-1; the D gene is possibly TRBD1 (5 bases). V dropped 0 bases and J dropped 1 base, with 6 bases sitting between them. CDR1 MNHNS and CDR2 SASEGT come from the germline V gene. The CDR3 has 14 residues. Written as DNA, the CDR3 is TGTGCCAGCAGTGAAGCTGGGGGGAACACTGAAGCTTTCTTT. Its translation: CASSEAGGNTEAFF.

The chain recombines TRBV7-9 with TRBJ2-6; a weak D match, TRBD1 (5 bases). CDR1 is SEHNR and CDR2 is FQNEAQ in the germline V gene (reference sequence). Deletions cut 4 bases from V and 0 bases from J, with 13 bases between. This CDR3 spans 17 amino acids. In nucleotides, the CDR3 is TGTGCCAGCAGCTCTTCGACAGAATCCTCTGGGGCCAACGTCCTGACTTTC. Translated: CASSSSTESSGANVLTF.

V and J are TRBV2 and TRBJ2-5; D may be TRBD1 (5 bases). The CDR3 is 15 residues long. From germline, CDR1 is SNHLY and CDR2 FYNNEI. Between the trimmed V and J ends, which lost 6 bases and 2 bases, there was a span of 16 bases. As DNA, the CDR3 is TGTGCCAGCAGGAGAACTGTAGGGGCGCAAGAGACCCAGTACTTC. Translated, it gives CASRRTVGAQETQYF.

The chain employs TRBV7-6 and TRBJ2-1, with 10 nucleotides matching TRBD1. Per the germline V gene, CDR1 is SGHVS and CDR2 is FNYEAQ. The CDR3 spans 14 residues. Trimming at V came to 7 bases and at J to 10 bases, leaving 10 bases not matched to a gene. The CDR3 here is CASTKDRGLGEQFF. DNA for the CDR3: TGTGCCAGCACAAAGGACAGGGGGTTAGGGGAGCAGTTCTTC.

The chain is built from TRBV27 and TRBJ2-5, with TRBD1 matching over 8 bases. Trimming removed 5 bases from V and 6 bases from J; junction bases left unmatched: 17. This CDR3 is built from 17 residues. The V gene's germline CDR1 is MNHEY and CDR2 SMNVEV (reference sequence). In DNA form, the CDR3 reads TGTGCCAGCAGTCTGAATCAGGGGGCTGTAGGAAAGAAGACCCAGTACTTC. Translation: CASSLNQGAVGKKTQYF.

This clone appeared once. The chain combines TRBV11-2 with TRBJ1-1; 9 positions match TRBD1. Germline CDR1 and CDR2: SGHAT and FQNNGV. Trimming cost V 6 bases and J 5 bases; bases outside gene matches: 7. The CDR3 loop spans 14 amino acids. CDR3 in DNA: TGTGCCAGCAGTCTGGACAGGGGTGGGACTGAAGCTTTCTTT. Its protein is CASSLDRGGTEAFF.

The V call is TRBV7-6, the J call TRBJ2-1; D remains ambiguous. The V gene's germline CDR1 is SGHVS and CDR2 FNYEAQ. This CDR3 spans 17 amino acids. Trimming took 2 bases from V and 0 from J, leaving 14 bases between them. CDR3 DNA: TGTGCCAGCAGCTTATTCCCCCCAAAGAGCTCCTACAATGAGCAGTTCTTC. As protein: CASSLFPPKSSYNEQFF.

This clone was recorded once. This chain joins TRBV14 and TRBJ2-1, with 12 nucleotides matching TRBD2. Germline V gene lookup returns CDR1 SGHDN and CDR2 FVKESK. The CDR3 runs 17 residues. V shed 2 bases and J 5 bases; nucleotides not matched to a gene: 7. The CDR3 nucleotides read TGTGCCAGCAGCCAACGAAGGACTAGCGGGATGAACAATGAGCAGTTCTTC. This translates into CASSQRRTSGMNNEQFF.

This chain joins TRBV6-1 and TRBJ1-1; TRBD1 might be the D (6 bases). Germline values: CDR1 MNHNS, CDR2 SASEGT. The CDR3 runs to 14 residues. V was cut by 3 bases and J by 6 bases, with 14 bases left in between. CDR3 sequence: CASSETGQLPEAFF. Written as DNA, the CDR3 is TGTGCCAGCAGTGAGACTGGACAGCTCCCTGAAGCTTTCTTT.